This TCR beta chain appears in the sequencing data of a study of PD-1 blockade in classical Hodgkin lymphoma. The table came from immunoSEQ multiplex PCR; TCRdb's copy has only in-frame clones and leaves some out. The table records roughly 16,000 clones, 82% of them present only once. The CDR3 spans 14 residues. Germline CDR1 LNHDA, CDR2 SQIVND (reference sequence). Unmatched junction bases numbered 5, after V lost 7 bases and J lost 1 base. All patients relapsed after autologous stem cell transplantation, and brentuximab vedotin exposure varied. This rearrangement joins TRBV19 to TRBJ2-3, with TRBD2 matching over 7 bases. The material sequenced was peripheral blood mononuclear cells (PBMCs), taken before the second cycle of nivolumab. The TCR originated in a human donor with classical Hodgkin lymphoma. CDR3 amino acids: CASKERGRTDTQYF. For the CDR3, the DNA is TGTGCCAGTAAGGAGCGGGGCCGCACAGATACGCAGTATTTT.